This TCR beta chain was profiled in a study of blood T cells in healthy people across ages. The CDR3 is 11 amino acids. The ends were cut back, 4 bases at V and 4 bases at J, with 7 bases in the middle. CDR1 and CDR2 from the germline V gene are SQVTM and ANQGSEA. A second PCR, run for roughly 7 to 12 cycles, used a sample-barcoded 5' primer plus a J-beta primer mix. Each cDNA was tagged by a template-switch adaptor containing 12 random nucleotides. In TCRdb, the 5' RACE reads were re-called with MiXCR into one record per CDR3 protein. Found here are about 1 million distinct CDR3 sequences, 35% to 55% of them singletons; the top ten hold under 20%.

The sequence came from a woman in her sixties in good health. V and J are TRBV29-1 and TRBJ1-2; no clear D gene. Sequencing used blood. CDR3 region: CSVAQIYGYTF. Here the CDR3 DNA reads TGCAGCGTTGCCCAGATCTATGGCTACACCTTC.